This T cell receptor beta chain comes out of a study of CD8 T cells in Susac syndrome. Turning to this clonotype: Its antigen is as yet unknown.

This CDR3 is 11 amino acids long. Germline CDR1 and CDR2: LGHDT and YNNKEL (reference sequence). V lost 7 bases and J 2 bases, leaving 2 bases between the germline ends. Through negative isolation, CD4+ and CD8+ T cells were obtained, while TEMRA cells were enriched using FACS. Random-hexamer reverse transcription was applied to roughly 0.5 to 1 ug RNA. The authors amplified TCR beta CDR3 across 54 Vbeta and 13 Jbeta using immunoSEQ multiplex PCR. TCRdb re-analysed the immunoSEQ multiplex PCR reads in MiXCR, keeping a single row per CDR3 protein. The table includes over 150,000 distinct CDR3 sequences, about 93% detected once. The study, taken as a whole, reports: The CD4+ T cell repertoires from Susac syndrome exhibited no clonal expansion.

Source material: CD4+ T cells from PBMCs. The chain recombines TRBV3-1 with TRBJ2-2; D call uncertain. This TCR was sampled from a human donor with Susac syndrome. For the CDR3, the DNA is TGTGCCAGCACCAACACCGGGGAGCTGTTTTTT. Translation: CASTNTGELFF.